Presented here are 24 T cell receptor beta chains from one specimen sequenced in a study of radiation and T cells in renal cell carcinoma. Generated by immunoSEQ multiplex PCR, the TCRdb table keeps only in-frame clones and is missing some. The sample includes around 95,000 clones, roughly 84% of them seen just once. Described time point: blood 4 weeks post-SBRT, at nephrectomy. Treatment specified: 15 Gy SBRT to primary tumor, nephrectomy 4 weeks later. Sequenced material: blood, taken from a patient whose treatment included radiotherapy and nephrectomy. The receptors were gathered from a man aged 60 to 75 with renal cell carcinoma.

The rearrangement joins TRBV2 to TRBJ1-2; D not certain. Germline loops: CDR1 SNHLY, CDR2 FYNNEI. This CDR3 has 13 amino acids. V was pared by 3 bases and J by 0 bases, with 5 bases between. As DNA, the CDR3 is TGTGCCAGCAGTGACAATTCTAACTATGGCTACACCTTC. Encoded protein: CASSDNSNYGYTF. The variable domain in full, with the rest retrieved from reference TRBV2 and TRBJ1-2, is EPEVTQTPSHQVTQMGQEVILRCVPISNHLYFYWYRQILGQKVEFLVSFYNNEISEKSEIFDDQFSVERPDGSNFTLKIRSTKLEDSAMYFCASSDNSNYGYTFGSGTRLTVV.

The chain has TRBV7-2 and TRBJ2-1, with 9 nucleotides matching TRBD2. J was trimmed by 2 bases and V by 8 bases; bases with no gene match: 7. Germline CDR1 and CDR2: SGHTA and FQGNSA. The CDR3 is 15 amino acids. The CDR3 reads CASGLAGKAYNEQFF. Here the CDR3 DNA reads TGTGCCAGCGGTCTAGCGGGAAAAGCCTACAATGAGCAGTTCTTC.

The V and J genes are TRBV6-5 and TRBJ2-3; a possible D gene is TRBD2 (6 bases). The germline V and J ends were trimmed by 2 bases and 0 bases, with 9 bases remaining between them. Germline V gene lookup returns CDR1 MNHEY and CDR2 SVGAGI. The CDR3 covers 15 residues. CDR3 protein: CASSYGTHSTDTQYF. In DNA, the CDR3 is TGTGCCAGCAGTTACGGGACTCATAGCACAGATACGCAGTATTTT.

This rearrangement joins TRBV19 to TRBJ2-2; 9 nucleotides match TRBD1. Trimming at V came to 4 bases and at J to 4 bases, leaving 4 bases not matched to a gene. The germline CDR1 and CDR2 sequences are LNHDA and SQIVND (reference sequence). This CDR3 comprises 15 residues. CDR3 residues: CASSRQGVGTGELFF. The DNA for the CDR3 is TGTGCCAGTAGTAGACAGGGGGTCGGCACCGGGGAGCTGTTTTTT.

The chain has TRBV6-1 and TRBJ1-4, with a tentative D call TRBD1 (5 bases). The V end lost 6 bases, the J end lost 5 bases, and 16 bases lay between the germline ends. CDR3 length: 15 amino acids. Germline values: CDR1 MNHNS, CDR2 SASEGT. In DNA form, the CDR3 reads TGTGCCAGCAGGGTCGATGGGGCGCCAAATGAAAAACTGTTTTTT. It encodes CASRVDGAPNEKLFF.

CDR3 coding DNA: TGTGCCAGCAGCGTAGCGGGGCAGGGCCGGGACACTGAAGCTTTCTTT. Amino acid sequence: CASSVAGQGRDTEAFF. The chain is built from TRBV9 and TRBJ1-1, with D possibly being TRBD1 (5 bases). V was trimmed by 0 bases and J by 3 bases, leaving 15 bases between them. CDR1 is SGDLS and CDR2 is YYNGEE in the germline V gene. CDR3 length: 16 amino acids. Filled out from reference TRBV9 and TRBJ1-1, the complete variable domain reads DSGVTQTPKHLITATGQRVTLRCSPRSGDLSVYWYQQSLDQGLQFLIQYYNGEERAKGNILERFSAQQFPDLHSELNLSSLELGDSALYFCASSVAGQGRDTEAFFGQGTRLTVV.

The chain is built from TRBV2 and TRBJ2-1; D possibly corresponds to TRBD1 (6 bases). The germline V and J ends were trimmed by 5 bases and 12 bases, with 14 bases remaining between them. In germline, CDR1 is SNHLY, CDR2 FYNNEI. The CDR3 length is 12 residues. The CDR3: CASSNSGQWQFF. The CDR3 nucleotides are TGTGCCAGCAGTAACTCGGGACAATGGCAGTTCTTC.

The V and J genes are TRBV7-6 and TRBJ2-2, with a weak D call TRBD2 (6 bases). V dropped 6 bases and J dropped 8 bases, with 19 bases sitting between them. Germline V gives CDR1 SGHVS, CDR2 FNYEAQ. This CDR3 is built from 15 residues. CDR3 DNA sequence: TGTGCCAGCAGTCCTCTTACGGGAGAAGAAGGGGAGCTGTTTTTT. It specifies CASSPLTGEEGELFF.

The V gene is TRBV18, the J gene TRBJ1-1; perhaps TRBD1 as D (6 bases). Germline loops: CDR1 KGHSH, CDR2 LQKENI. This CDR3 spans 20 amino acids. Deletions cut 1 base from V and 3 bases from J, with 27 bases between. The CDR3 region has the DNA TGTGCCAGCTCACCACGGTCTATAATCGGGTCAGGGGTTACGGACACTGAAGCTTTCTTT. Protein: CASSPRSIIGSGVTDTEAFF. Based on the CDR3 plus reference TRBV18 and TRBJ1-1, the full variable domain is NAGVMQNPRHLVRRRGQEARLRCSPMKGHSHVYWYRQLPEEGLKFMVYLQKENIIDESGMPKERFSAEFPKEGPSILRIQQVVRGDSAAYFCASSPRSIIGSGVTDTEAFFGQGTRLTVV.

V usage is TRBV19 and J usage is TRBJ1-2; D may be TRBD1 (6 bases). The CDR3 loop spans 13 amino acids. The V gene lost 2 bases and the J gene lost 5 bases, with 9 bases spanning the gap. Germline V gene sequence: CDR1 LNHDA, CDR2 SQIVND (reference sequence). The CDR3 region has the DNA TGTGCCAGTAGTATACAGGGGTTGTATGGCTACACCTTC. Translating it yields CASSIQGLYGYTF.

DNA of the CDR3: TGTGCCACCCAGGGACTTGATTCACCCCTCCACTTT. This codes for CATQGLDSPLHF. This chain uses TRBV10-3 with TRBJ1-6; D is possibly TRBD1 (5 bases). Trimming pared 10 bases from V and 8 bases from J, leaving 12 bases between. The CDR3 contains 12 residues. CDR1 and CDR2 from the germline V gene are ENHRY and SYGVKD.

This clone came up once. The chain couples TRBV7-9 to TRBJ2-7; 9 bases agree with TRBD1. Germline trimming cut 6 bases from V and 3 bases from J; bases unmatched to any gene: 9. CDR1 and CDR2 (germline): SEHNR, FQNEAQ (reference sequence). The CDR3 sequence is 15 residues long. The CDR3 loop reads CASRSRQGGNYEQYF. In nucleotides, the CDR3 is TGTGCCAGCAGAAGCCGACAGGGGGGTAACTACGAGCAGTACTTC. The full variable domain, completed using reference TRBV7-9 and TRBJ2-7, is DTGVSQNPRHKITKRGQNVTFRCDPISEHNRLYWYRQTLGQGPEFLTYFQNEAQLEKSRLLSDRFSAERPKGSFSTLEIQRTEQGDSAMYLCASRSRQGGNYEQYFGPGTRLTVT.

J is TRBJ1-5 and V is TRBV7-6, with a tentative D call TRBD1 (5 bases). The CDR3 is made up of 17 amino acids. CDR1 and CDR2 from the germline V gene are SGHVS and FNYEAQ. The germline V and J ends were trimmed by 4 bases and 7 bases, with 23 bases remaining between them. The CDR3 region has the DNA TGTGCCAGCAGCTACCGACCTGGGACGGCGACGGGGCAGCCCCAGCATTTT. It yields the protein CASSYRPGTATGQPQHF.

The chain carries TRBV19 and TRBJ1-5, with 12 bases identical to TRBD1. V was clipped by 7 bases and J by 1 base; unmatched bases: 8. The length of the CDR3 is 17 residues. Germline V gene lookup returns CDR1 LNHDA and CDR2 SQIVND (reference sequence). The CDR3 loop is CASTSGTGGSSNQPQHF. The DNA of the CDR3 is TGTGCCAGTACCTCCGGGACAGGGGGCTCGAGCAATCAGCCCCAGCATTTT.

The rearrangement uses TRBV5-1 and TRBJ2-5, with D unresolved. The germline V gene encodes CDR1 SGHRS and CDR2 YFSETQ. Trimming took off 4 bases at V and 2 bases at J, with 15 bases between the two ends. The length of the CDR3 is 15 residues. CDR3 protein: CASSPARGPQETQYF. CDR3 nucleotides: TGCGCCAGCAGCCCGGCAAGAGGCCCTCAAGAGACCCAGTACTTC.

The gene calls are TRBV10-3 and TRBJ2-1, with TRBD2 identical over 11 bases. Germline V lookup: CDR1 ENHRY, CDR2 SYGVKD. The V gene end was trimmed by 3 bases and the J gene end by 7 bases; junction bases not matched to a gene: 8. This CDR3 has 16 residues. CDR3 sequence: CAISDVAGGGGNEQFF. The CDR3, as DNA: TGTGCCATCAGTGATGTAGCGGGAGGGGGGGGTAATGAGCAGTTCTTC.

This clone was seen a few times. The rearrangement uses TRBV7-9 and TRBJ1-3, with TRBD1 matching 7 bases. V dropped 3 bases and J dropped 5; count of bases not matched to a gene: 4. The CDR3 contains 14 residues. Germline CDR1 SEHNR, CDR2 FQNEAQ (reference sequence). In DNA form, the CDR3 reads TGTGCCAGCAGCTTTCACAGGGGCCGAAACACCATATATTTT. Translated, it gives CASSFHRGRNTIYF.

V gene TRBV28 combines with J gene TRBJ1-4, with a possible D match to TRBD1 (5 bases). The germline V gene has CDR1 MDHEN and CDR2 SYDVKM. Trimming shortened V by 3 bases and J by 11 bases, and 16 bases separated the two germline ends. The CDR3 runs to 14 residues. CDR3 loop: CASSFRDPSPKLFF. CDR3 bases: TGTGCCAGCAGTTTCCGGGACCCCAGTCCCAAACTGTTTTTT.

The V gene is TRBV5-1, the J gene TRBJ2-2; tentative D call: TRBD2 (5 bases). The germline V and J ends were trimmed by 4 bases and 0 bases, with 10 bases remaining between them. CDR3 length: 15 residues. Germline-derived CDR1 and CDR2 are SGHRS and YFSETQ. CDR3: CASSQDSPNTGELFF. The CDR3 DNA sequence: TGCGCCAGCAGCCAGGACTCTCCGAACACCGGGGAGCTGTTTTTT.

The chain joins TRBV6-5 to TRBJ1-2; D gene unclear. The CDR3 sequence is 13 residues long. Germline CDR1 reads MNHEY; CDR2 reads SVGAGI. With 6 bases removed from V and 5 bases from J, the gap between germline ends came to 13 bases. The CDR3: CASRPGEAYGYTF. DNA of the CDR3: TGTGCCAGCAGGCCGGGAGAGGCTTATGGCTACACCTTC.

The chain recombines TRBV6-1 with TRBJ2-3, with D unclear. This CDR3 is built from 14 residues. The germline V and J ends were trimmed by 6 bases and 1 base, with 11 bases remaining between them. Germline V lookup: CDR1 MNHNS, CDR2 SASEGT. The CDR3 DNA is TGTGCCAGCAGACAGACGGGTGGCACAGATACGCAGTATTTT. As protein: CASRQTGGTDTQYF.

This chain links TRBV7-8 with TRBJ1-5, with a possible D match to TRBD1 (5 bases). The CDR3 spans 13 residues. Between the trimmed V and J ends, which lost 5 bases and 6 bases, there was a span of 11 bases. Germline assignment: CDR1 SGHVS and CDR2 FQNEAQ. CDR3 nucleotide sequence: TGTGCCAGCAGCCCCTCGACAGTTCAGCCCCAGCATTTT. Its translation is CASSPSTVQPQHF.

The chain carries TRBV7-9 and TRBJ2-1, with TRBD2 matching 8 bases. The length of the CDR3 is 14 residues. The germline V gene has CDR1 SEHNR and CDR2 FQNEAQ (reference sequence). V was clipped by 5 bases and J by 6 bases; unmatched bases: 6. The CDR3 region has the DNA TGTGCCAGCAGCCCGACTAGCGTGGGCAATGAGCAGTTCTTC. It yields the protein CASSPTSVGNEQFF. The variable domain in full, with the rest retrieved from reference TRBV7-9 and TRBJ2-1, is DTGVSQNPRHKITKRGQNVTFRCDPISEHNRLYWYRQTLGQGPEFLTYFQNEAQLEKSRLLSDRFSAERPKGSFSTLEIQRTEQGDSAMYLCASSPTSVGNEQFFGPGTRLTVL.

The rearrangement joins TRBV10-2 to TRBJ1-1; 8 bases map to TRBD1. The CDR3 extends over 13 amino acids. From germline, CDR1 is WSHSY and CDR2 SAAADI. The trim removed 7 bases at V and 4 bases at J, leaving 5 bases unmatched. CDR3 bases: TGCGCCAGCAAGGCAGGGGGCTTCACTGAAGCTTTCTTT. It specifies CASKAGGFTEAFF.